Listed below are T cell receptor beta chains from one sample, sequenced in a study of regulatory T cells in long-lasting Graves disease. TCRdb used MiXCR to reprocess the multiplex PCR reads, holding one entry per CDR3 protein. The profile covers 650,000 to 700,000 distinct CDR3 sequences, with about 30% appearing a single time and under 55% taken by the ten largest. Sequences were derived from peripheral blood mononuclear cells (PBMCs), sampled when the disease was refractory, from a patient treated with antithyroid drugs. These receptors originate from a female donor with Graves disease. The CDR3 runs from the conserved cysteine through the conserved F or W. The D gene is left open where the match is weak. Not every row has a clone size; where given, it reads once, few, many or a size class.

clone_size j_call d_call v_call cdr3_aa cdr3_nt
NA TRBJ2-7 TRBD2 TRBV7-9 CASSFTGVGAGRTYEQYF TGTGCCAGCAGCTTCACCGGGGTGGGAGCGGGACGGACCTACGAGCAGTACTTC
few TRBJ2-5 NA TRBV6-1 CASNALAIRETQYF TGTGCCAGCAATGCTCTAGCGATCAGAGAGACCCAGTACTTC
few TRBJ1-5 NA TRBV28 CASSQAYRSQPQHF TGTGCCAGCAGTCAAGCCTACAGGTCTCAGCCCCAGCATTTT
many TRBJ2-7 TRBD2 TRBV5-1 CASSPGLAGEAEQYF TGCGCCAGCAGCCCGGGACTAGCGGGAGAGGCCGAGCAGTACTTC
NA TRBJ2-2 TRBD2 TRBV12-3/TRBV12-4 CASSLLADWTGELFF TGTGCCAGCAGTTTACTAGCGGATTGGACCGGGGAGCTGTTTTTT
many TRBJ1-5 NA TRBV28 CASSLNRVNQPQHF TGTGCCAGCAGTTTAAACAGGGTTAATCAGCCCCAGCATTTT
NA TRBJ2-2 TRBD1 TRBV12-3/TRBV12-4 CASSQHRGPGTGELFF TGTGCCAGCAGTCAGCACAGGGGGCCGGGCACCGGGGAGCTGTTTTTT
NA TRBJ2-2 NA TRBV12-3/TRBV12-4 CASSFLALGTGELFF TGTGCCAGCAGTTTCCTGGCGTTGGGTACCGGGGAGCTGTTTTTT
many TRBJ1-2 NA TRBV2 CASSDNRDYGYTF TGTGCCAGCAGTGATAACAGGGACTATGGCTACACCTTC
NA TRBJ2-5 TRBD2 TRBV5-1 CASSRLSGRARETQYF TGCGCCAGCAGCCGTCTTAGCGGGAGGGCCCGTGAGACCCAGTACTTC
few TRBJ2-7 NA TRBV5-1 CASSFRTASSYEQYF TGCGCCAGCAGCTTTCGGACCGCCAGCTCCTACGAGCAGTACTTC
NA TRBJ1-4 TRBD1 TRBV4-1 CASSQPGQGGEKLFF TGCGCCAGCAGCCAACCGGGACAGGGGGGGGAAAAACTGTTTTTT
many TRBJ1-2 NA TRBV28 CASSRAPANYGYTF TGTGCCAGCAGTAGGGCCCCAGCTAACTATGGCTACACCTTC
few TRBJ1-6 TRBD1 TRBV5-8 CASSQGGRNSPLHF TGTGCCAGCAGCCAAGGGGGCAGAAATTCACCCCTCCACTTT
NA TRBJ1-6 NA TRBV27 CASSLLTAADNSPLHF TGTGCCAGCAGTCTTTTGACAGCGGCAGATAATTCACCCCTCCACTTT
few TRBJ2-5 NA TRBV6-5 CASSYSVGVVETQYF TGTGCCAGCAGTTACTCAGTTGGGGTCGTTGAGACCCAGTACTTC
NA TRBJ1-6 NA TRBV20-1 CSARARRGRRSPLHF TGCAGTGCTAGGGCACGTAGGGGTAGAAGGTCACCCCTCCACTTT
NA TRBJ2-2 NA TRBV5-6 CASSLWGSGTGELFF TGTGCCAGCAGCTTGTGGGGGTCCGGCACCGGGGAGCTGTTTTTT
few TRBJ1-1 NA TRBV9 CASSGRLTEAFF TGTGCCAGCAGCGGCAGGTTGACTGAAGCTTTCTTT